One T cell receptor beta chain is described in this entry. No antigen is known for it. At one end the junction does not follow the germline gene, possibly because of a read error. Transcripts of RNA were the source for amplifying TCR beta CDR3 regions. The authors performed first-round RT-PCR with HTBI primers and then a second-round multiplex PCR. Each CDR3 protein is one row after TCRdb ran MiXCR on the multiplex PCR reads. The sample carries 300,000 to 350,000 distinct CDR3 sequences, 15% to 20% recorded once. Disease in donors with ophthalmopathy had moderate-to-severe activity, CAS ≥3, NOSPECS ≥4 and under 3 months' duration. These data come from a study of Graves' ophthalmopathy and Graves' hyperthyroidism. The CDR3 has 14 amino acids. In germline, CDR1 is PRHDT, CDR2 FYEKMQ (reference sequence). Study results and caveats: In blood appeared most of the expanded thyroid clonotypes whose frequency exceeded 0.001.

The sample consisted of peripheral blood. This TCR derives from an adult man with Graves' ophthalmopathy. V usage is TRBV13 and J usage is TRBJ2-7; 9 bases align to TRBD1. CDR3 sequence reads: CASSARDRAYEQYF. CDR3 coding DNA: TGTGCCAGCAGCGCCCGGGACAGGGCCTATGAGCAGTACTTC.